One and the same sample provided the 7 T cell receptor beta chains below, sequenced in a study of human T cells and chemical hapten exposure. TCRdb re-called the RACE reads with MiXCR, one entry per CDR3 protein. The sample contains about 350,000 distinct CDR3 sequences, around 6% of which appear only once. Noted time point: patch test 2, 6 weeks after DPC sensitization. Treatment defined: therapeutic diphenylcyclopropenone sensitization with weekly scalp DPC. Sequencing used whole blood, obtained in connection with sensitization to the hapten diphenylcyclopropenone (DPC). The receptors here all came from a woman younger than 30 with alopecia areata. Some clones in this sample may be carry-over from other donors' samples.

The CDR3, as DNA: TGCAGTGCTACGGATCTAGGGACCTACCCATACGAGCAGTACTTC. This encodes CSATDLGTYPYEQYF. The chain uses TRBV20-1 and TRBJ2-7; D may correspond to TRBD1 or TRBD2 (5 bases each). CDR3 size: 15 residues. Looked up from germline, CDR1 is DFQATT and CDR2 is SNEGSKA (reference sequence). Trimming pared 4 bases from V and 4 bases from J, leaving 20 bases between.

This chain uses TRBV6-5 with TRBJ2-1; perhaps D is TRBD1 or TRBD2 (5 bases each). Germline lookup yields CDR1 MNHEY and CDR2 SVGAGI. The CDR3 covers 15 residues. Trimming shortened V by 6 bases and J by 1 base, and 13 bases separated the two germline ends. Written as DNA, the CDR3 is TGTGCCAGCAGCGAGGGGCCCACTTCCTACAATGAGCAGTTCTTC. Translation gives CASSEGPTSYNEQFF.

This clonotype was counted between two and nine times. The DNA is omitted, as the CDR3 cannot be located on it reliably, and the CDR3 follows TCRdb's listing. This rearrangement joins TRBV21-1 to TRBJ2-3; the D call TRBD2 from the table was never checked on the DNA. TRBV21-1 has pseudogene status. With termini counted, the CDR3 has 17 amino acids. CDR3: CASSREEVAGGTDTQYF.

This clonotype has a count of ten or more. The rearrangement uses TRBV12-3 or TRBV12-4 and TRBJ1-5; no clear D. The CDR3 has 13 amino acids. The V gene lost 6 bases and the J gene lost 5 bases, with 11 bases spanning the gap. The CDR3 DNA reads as TGTGCCAGCAGAAAAAGGGTGGATCAGCCCCAGCATTTT. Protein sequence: CASRKRVDQPQHF.

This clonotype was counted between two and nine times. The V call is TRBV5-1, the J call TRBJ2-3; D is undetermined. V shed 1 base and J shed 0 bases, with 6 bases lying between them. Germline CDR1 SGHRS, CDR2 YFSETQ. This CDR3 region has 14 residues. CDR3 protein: CASSLPESTDTQYF. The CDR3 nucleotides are TGCGCCAGCAGCTTGCCCGAAAGCACAGATACGCAGTATTTT.

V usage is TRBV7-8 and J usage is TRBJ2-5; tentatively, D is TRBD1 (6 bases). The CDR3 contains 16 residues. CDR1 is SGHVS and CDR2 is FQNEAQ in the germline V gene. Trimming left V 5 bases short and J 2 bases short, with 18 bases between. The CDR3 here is CASSRYRDTIQETQYF. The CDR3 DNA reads TGTGCCAGCAGCAGATACAGGGATACCATTCAAGAGACCCAGTACTTC.

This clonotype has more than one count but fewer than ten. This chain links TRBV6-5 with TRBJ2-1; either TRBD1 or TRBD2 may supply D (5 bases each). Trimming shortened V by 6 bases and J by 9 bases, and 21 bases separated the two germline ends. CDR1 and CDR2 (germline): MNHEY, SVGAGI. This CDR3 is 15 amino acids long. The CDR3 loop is CASRITGTGPSEQFF. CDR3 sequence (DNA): TGTGCCAGCAGGATCACCGGTACGGGGCCCTCTGAGCAGTTCTTC.